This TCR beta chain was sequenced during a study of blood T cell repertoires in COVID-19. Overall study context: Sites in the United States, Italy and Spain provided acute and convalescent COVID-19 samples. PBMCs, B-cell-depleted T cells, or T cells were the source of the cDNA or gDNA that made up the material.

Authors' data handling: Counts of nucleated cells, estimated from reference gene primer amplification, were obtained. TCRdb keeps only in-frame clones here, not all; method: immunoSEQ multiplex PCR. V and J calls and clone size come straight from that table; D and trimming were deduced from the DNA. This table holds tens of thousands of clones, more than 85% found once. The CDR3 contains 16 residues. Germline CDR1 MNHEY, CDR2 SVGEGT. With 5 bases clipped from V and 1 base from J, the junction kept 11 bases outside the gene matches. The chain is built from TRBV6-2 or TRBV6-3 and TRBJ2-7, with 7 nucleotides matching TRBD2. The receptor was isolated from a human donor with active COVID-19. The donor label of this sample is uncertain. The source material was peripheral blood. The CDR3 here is CASSRNGRFYSYEQYF. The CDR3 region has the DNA TGTGCCAGCAGTCGGAACGGGAGGTTCTATTCCTACGAGCAGTACTTC.